This T cell receptor (beta chain) was sequenced in a study of OX40 agonist ivuxolimab in advanced cancers. Background for the entire study: The costimulatory receptor OX40 (CD134) was targeted by ivuxolimab, a fully human IgG2 agonistic monoclonal antibody. Prior anti-PD-1, anti-PD-L1 or anti-CTLA-4 therapy was permitted, and approximately 41% of dose-escalation patients had received checkpoint inhibitors. The paper describes the monotherapy dose-escalation part (N = 52 patients) of the phase I trial of ivuxolimab. The purpose of peripheral TCRbeta sequencing was to test whether ivuxolimab changed TCR sequence diversity and led to clonal T-cell expansion. Of the approximately 50 dose-escalation patients, hepatocellular carcinoma was present in around 20, melanoma in around 15, renal cell carcinoma in 9 and head and neck cancer in 9. The dose-escalation cohort was roughly 83% male with a mean age of approximately 60 years, ranging from roughly 23 to 90. Three dose-escalation patients achieved partial responses, one with hepatocellular carcinoma and two with cutaneous melanoma. Intravenous ivuxolimab was administered to patients every 2 weeks at six dose levels: 0.01, 0.1, 0.3, 1.5, 3 and 10 mg/kg. The paper's findings and limits, for the study overall: Low levels of normalized T-cell clonal expansion were also seen in some nonresponding patients. Partial responders in the 0.1-3.0 mg/kg groups had among the lowest normalized peripheral clonal expansion, especially among CD8+ T cells. At doses of 0.1 to 3.0 mg/kg, clonal expansion of both CD4+ and CD8+ T cells in blood was seen between baseline and week 6. After ivuxolimab, more expanded clones were found on average in CD8+ T cells than in CD4+ T cells. The antigen specificity of the peripheral T cells that underwent clonal expansion was not determined.

Patients with autoimmune disease history or receiving systemic immunosuppression were excluded from the trial. In every dose cohort, peripheral blood was drawn for TCR sequencing at baseline, cycle 4 day 1, and cycle 7 day 1. Samples came from an open-label, multicenter, first-in-human phase I dose-escalation trial of ivuxolimab. Adults with locally advanced or metastatic head and neck squamous cell, hepatocellular, melanoma or renal cell carcinoma were enrolled in the trial. CD4+ and CD8+ T cells were sorted separately from peripheral blood before TCR sequencing. Details on this clone: The clone's antigen remains unknown. No clone much larger than this one lies a single base away; base qualities are absent.

Counted from cysteine to phenylalanine, this CDR3 has 15 amino acids. Kept here is only the CDR3 DNA, which spans 45 bases and is read in frame from base 1. V drops 4 bases and J drops 0 bases, leaving 10 bases in between. For CDR1 and CDR2, the germline V gene lists SNHLY and FYNNEI. Genomic DNA was extracted from sorted cells for sequencing of the TCRbeta CDR3 region. The immunoSEQ Assay was used to sequence the TCRbeta CDR3 regions. As stored in TCRdb, this immuneACCESS dataset retains in-frame rearrangements with V and J assigned. A fraction of the clones does not appear; measured against another copy, unresolved V genes explain less than half of the discrepancy, and the remainder lacks a known reason. For this sample there are about 28,000 clones; 86% appear just once. 25% of the sample goes to the ten largest clones.

This specimen consisted of CD4+ or CD8+ T cells sorted from blood, obtained in a trial of the OX40 agonist ivuxolimab. This chain joins TRBV2 to TRBJ1-3; confidence is insufficient to name the D gene. The source is an adult with an advanced solid tumor such as melanoma, head and neck, liver or kidney cancer. The CDR3 region: CASSVAHSSGNTIYF. The DNA is TGTGCCAGCAGTGTAGCACATAGCTCTGGAAACACCATATATTTT.